This T cell receptor (beta chain) was found in a study of T cell repertoires in cytomegalovirus infection. Germline V lookup: CDR1 SNHLY, CDR2 FYNNEI. The CDR3 is 14 residues long. Trimming removed 3 bases at V and 1 base at J, with 9 bases between. TCRdb fed the reads into MiXCR, producing one record per CDR3 protein. The profile covers 480,000 or so distinct CDR3 sequences, with about 11% appearing a single time and 10% taken by the ten largest. This rearrangement joins TRBV2 to TRBJ1-1; a weak D match, TRBD1 (6 bases). Specimen: PBMCs. This TCR was sampled from a human donor in good health (CMV status not recorded). Some clones in this sample may be carry-over from other donors' samples. The CDR3 spells CASSDRTANTEAFF. The CDR3 DNA follows: TGTGCCAGCAGTGACCGGACAGCGAACACTGAAGCTTTCTTT. Together with reference TRBV2 and TRBJ1-1, the CDR3 gives the full variable domain: EPEVTQTPSHQVTQMGQEVILRCVPISNHLYFYWYRQILGQKVEFLVSFYNNEISEKSEIFDDQFSVERPDGSNFTLKIRSTKLEDSAMYFCASSDRTANTEAFFGQGTRLTVV.